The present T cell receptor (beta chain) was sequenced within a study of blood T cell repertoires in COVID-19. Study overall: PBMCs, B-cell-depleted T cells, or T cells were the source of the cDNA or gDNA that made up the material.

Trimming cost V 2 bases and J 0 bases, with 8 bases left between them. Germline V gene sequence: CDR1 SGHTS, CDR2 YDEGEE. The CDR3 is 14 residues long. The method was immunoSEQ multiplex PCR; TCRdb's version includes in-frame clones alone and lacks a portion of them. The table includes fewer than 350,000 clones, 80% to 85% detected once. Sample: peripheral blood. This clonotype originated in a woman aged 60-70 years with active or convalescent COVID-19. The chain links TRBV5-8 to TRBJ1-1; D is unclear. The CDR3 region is CASSLVPMNTEAFF. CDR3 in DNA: TGTGCCAGCAGCTTAGTTCCTATGAACACTGAAGCTTTCTTT.